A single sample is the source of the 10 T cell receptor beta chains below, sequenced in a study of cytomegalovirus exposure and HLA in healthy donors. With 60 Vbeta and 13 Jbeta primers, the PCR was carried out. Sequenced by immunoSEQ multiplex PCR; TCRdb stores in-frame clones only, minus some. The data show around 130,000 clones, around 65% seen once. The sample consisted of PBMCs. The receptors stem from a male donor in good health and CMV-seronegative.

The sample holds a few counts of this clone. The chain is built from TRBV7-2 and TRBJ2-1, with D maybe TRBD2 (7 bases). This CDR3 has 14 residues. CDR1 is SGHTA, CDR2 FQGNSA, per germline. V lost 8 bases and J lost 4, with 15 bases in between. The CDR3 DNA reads TGTGCCAGCTTAGGGGGGGTAGTTTACAATGAGCAGTTCTTC. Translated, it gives CASLGGVVYNEQFF.

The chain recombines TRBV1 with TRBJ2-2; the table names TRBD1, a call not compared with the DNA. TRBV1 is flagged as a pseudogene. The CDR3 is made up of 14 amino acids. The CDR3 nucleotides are TGCACCAGCAGTCGACAGGGGGCGACCGGGGAGCTGTTTTTT. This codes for CTSSRQGATGELFF.

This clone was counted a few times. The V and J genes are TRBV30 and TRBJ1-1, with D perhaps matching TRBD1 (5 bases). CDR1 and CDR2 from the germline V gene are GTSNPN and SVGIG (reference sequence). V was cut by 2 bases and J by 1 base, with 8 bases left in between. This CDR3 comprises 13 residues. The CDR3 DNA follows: TGTGCCTGGAGTATCCAGGGGAACACTGAAGCTTTCTTT. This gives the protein CAWSIQGNTEAFF. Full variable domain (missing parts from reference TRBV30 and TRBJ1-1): SQTIHQWPATLVQPVGSPLSLECTVEGTSNPNLYWYRQAAGRGLQLLFYSVGIGQISSEVPQNLSASRPQDRQFILSSKKLLLSDSGFYLCAWSIQGNTEAFFGQGTRLTVV.

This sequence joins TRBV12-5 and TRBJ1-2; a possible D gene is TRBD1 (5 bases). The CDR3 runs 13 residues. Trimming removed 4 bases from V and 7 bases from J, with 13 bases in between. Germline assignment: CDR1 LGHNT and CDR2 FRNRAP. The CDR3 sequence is CASGWGEVSGYTF. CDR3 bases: TGTGCTAGTGGTTGGGGGGAGGTGAGTGGCTACACCTTC.

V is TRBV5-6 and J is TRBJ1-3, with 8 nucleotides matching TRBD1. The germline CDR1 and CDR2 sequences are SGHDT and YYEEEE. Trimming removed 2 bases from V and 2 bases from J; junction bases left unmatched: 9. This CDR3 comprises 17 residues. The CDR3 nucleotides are TGTGCCAGCAGCTTTCCGTCGGGACAGGCGACTGGAAACACCATATATTTT. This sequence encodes CASSFPSGQATGNTIYF.

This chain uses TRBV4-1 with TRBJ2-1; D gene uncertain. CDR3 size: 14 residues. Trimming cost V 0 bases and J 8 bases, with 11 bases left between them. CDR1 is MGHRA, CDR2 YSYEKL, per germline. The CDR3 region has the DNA TGCGCCAGCAGCCAAGAATCAGTCCTCGATGAGCAGTTCTTC. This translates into CASSQESVLDEQFF.

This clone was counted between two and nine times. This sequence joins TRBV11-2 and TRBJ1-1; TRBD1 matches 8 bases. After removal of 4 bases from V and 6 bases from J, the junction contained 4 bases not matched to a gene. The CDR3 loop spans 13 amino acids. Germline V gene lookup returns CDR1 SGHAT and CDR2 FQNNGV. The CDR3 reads CASSSGQGPEAFF. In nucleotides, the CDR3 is TGTGCCAGCAGCTCCGGACAGGGCCCTGAAGCTTTCTTT. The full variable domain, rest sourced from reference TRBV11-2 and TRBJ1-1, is EAGVAQSPRYKIIEKRQSVAFWCNPISGHATLYWYQQILGQGPKLLIQFQNNGVVDDSQLPKDRFSAERLKGVDSTLKIQPAKLEDSAVYLCASSSGQGPEAFFGQGTRLTVV.

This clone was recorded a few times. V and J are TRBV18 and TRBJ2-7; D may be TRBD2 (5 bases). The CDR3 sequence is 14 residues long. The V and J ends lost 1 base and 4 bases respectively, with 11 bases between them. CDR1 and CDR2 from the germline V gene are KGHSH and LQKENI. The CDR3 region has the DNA TGTGCCAGCTCACCACAGGAGGAAGGATACGAGCAGTACTTC. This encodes CASSPQEEGYEQYF.

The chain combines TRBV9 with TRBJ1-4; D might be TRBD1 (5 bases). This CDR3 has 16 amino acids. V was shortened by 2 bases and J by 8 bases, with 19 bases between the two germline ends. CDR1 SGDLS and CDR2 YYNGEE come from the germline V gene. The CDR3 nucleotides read TGTGCCAGCAGCGTCAACCCACGGGGGGAGGGGGAAAAACTGTTTTTT. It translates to CASSVNPRGEGEKLFF.

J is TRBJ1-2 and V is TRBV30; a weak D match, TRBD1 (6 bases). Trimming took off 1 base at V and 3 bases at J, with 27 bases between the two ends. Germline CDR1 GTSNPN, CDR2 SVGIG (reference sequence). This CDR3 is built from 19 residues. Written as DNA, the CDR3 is TGTGCCTGGAGTGGGACAGTAGAAAGGGACAATAAAATGGACTATGGCTACACCTTC. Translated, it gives CAWSGTVERDNKMDYGYTF.